The 12 T cell receptor beta chains presented below share a single source sample, sequenced in a study of blood T cell repertoires in COVID-19. Sequenced by immunoSEQ multiplex PCR; TCRdb stores in-frame clones only, minus some. The sample records about 400,000 clones, roughly 91% being singletons. Material for sequencing was PBMCs or T cells enriched from blood (not recorded which). Source of these receptors: a woman aged 25 to 39 who had recovered from COVID-19.

This chain uses TRBV9 with TRBJ1-2; D may be TRBD1 (5 bases). The CDR3 is 16 amino acids. Germline CDR1 is SGDLS and CDR2 is YYNGEE. The V end was cut by 0 bases, the J end by 3 bases, with 15 bases between. CDR3 nucleotides: TGTGCCAGCAGCGTAGATGAGGCGGGGGAGGACTATGGCTACACCTTC. This translates into CASSVDEAGEDYGYTF.

The chain joins TRBV4-2 to TRBJ2-3, with D possibly being TRBD1 (6 bases). The germline gives CDR1 LGHNA, CDR2 YNFKEQ. This CDR3 comprises 16 residues. Trimming left V 2 bases short and J 2 bases short, with 14 bases between. The CDR3 DNA reads as TGTGCCAGCAGCCAACCACAGGGTGTTAACACAGATACGCAGTATTTT. It codes for CASSQPQGVNTDTQYF.

This chain uses TRBV5-1 with TRBJ1-1, with 9 bases lining up with TRBD1. This CDR3 is 16 amino acids long. Germline V gene data show CDR1 as SGHRS and CDR2 as YFSETQ. The V gene end was trimmed by 0 bases and the J gene end by 8 bases; junction bases not matched to a gene: 11. In nucleotides, the CDR3 is TGCGCCAGCAGCTTGGCGGACAGGGGAGATACCTTAGAAGCTTTCTTT. Amino acids: CASSLADRGDTLEAFF.

The V and J genes are TRBV9 and TRBJ2-3, with 7 bases aligning to TRBD2. With 0 bases clipped from V and 2 bases from J, the junction kept 6 bases outside the gene matches. This CDR3 contains 16 residues. From germline, CDR1 is SGDLS and CDR2 YYNGEE. CDR3 DNA sequence: TGTGCCAGCAGCGTAGCCTCGGGACTAACCACAGATACGCAGTATTTT. It yields the protein CASSVASGLTTDTQYF.

The J gene is TRBJ2-3, the V gene TRBV7-2; D is undetermined. The ends were cut back, 5 bases at V and 0 bases at J, with 12 bases in the middle. This CDR3 is 15 amino acids long. Germline CDR1 reads SGHTA; CDR2 reads FQGNSA. Written as DNA, the CDR3 is TGTGCCAGCAGCGTTCGAGCCTCTAGCACAGATACGCAGTATTTT. Protein sequence: CASSVRASSTDTQYF.

The chain joins TRBV3-1 (or the pseudogene TRBV3-2) to TRBJ1-1; the match to TRBD1 covers 7 bases. Germline CDR1 LGHDT, CDR2 YNNKEL (reference sequence). Trimming removed 4 bases from V and 0 bases from J; junction bases left unmatched: 2. The CDR3 is 14 residues long. The CDR3 here is CASSLGTVNTEAFF. CDR3 nucleotide sequence: TGTGCCAGCAGCCTAGGGACAGTGAACACTGAAGCTTTCTTT.

The rearrangement uses TRBV15 and TRBJ1-2; D call uncertain. Trimming stripped 0 bases from V and 3 bases from J, with 20 bases between. Germline values: CDR1 LNHNV, CDR2 YYDKDF (reference sequence). CDR3 length: 18 residues. Written as DNA, the CDR3 is TGTGCCACCAGCAGAGATTGGCCGGCGGGTGGAGAGGACTATGGCTACACCTTC. This translates into CATSRDWPAGGEDYGYTF.

The V gene is TRBV7-2, the J gene TRBJ1-3; D unclear. The CDR3 has 13 residues. V lost 5 bases and J lost 8, with 13 bases in between. CDR1 is SGHTA and CDR2 is FQGNSA in the germline V gene. CDR3 amino acids: CASSMGSWDTIYF. The CDR3 nucleotides read TGTGCCAGCAGCATGGGCTCGTGGGACACCATATATTTT. Looking up the rest from reference TRBV7-2 and TRBJ1-3 gives the full variable domain: GAGVSQSPSNKVTEKGKDVELRCDPISGHTALYWYRQSLGQGLEFLIYFQGNSAPDKSGLPSDRFSAERTGGSVSTLTIQRTQQEDSAVYLCASSMGSWDTIYFGEGSWLTVV.

CDR3 amino acids: CASSLGGQLGTDTQYF. CDR3 DNA sequence: TGTGCCAGCAGTTTGGGTGGGCAGCTTGGTACAGATACGCAGTATTTT. The chain is built from TRBV28 and TRBJ2-3; D is ambiguous. V was cut by 3 bases and J by 3 bases, with 16 bases left in between. The CDR3 sequence is 16 residues long. Germline V lookup: CDR1 MDHEN, CDR2 SYDVKM. Full variable domain (rest looked up from reference TRBV28 and TRBJ2-3): DVKVTQSSRYLVKRTGEKVFLECVQDMDHENMFWYRQDPGLGLRLIYFSYDVKMKEKGDIPEGYSVSREKKERFSLILESASTNQTSMYLCASSLGGQLGTDTQYFGPGTRLTVL.

This chain joins TRBV7-9 and TRBJ1-2; no clear D gene. The CDR3 spans 13 residues. V lost 0 bases and J 5 bases, leaving 7 bases between the germline ends. Germline V gene sequence: CDR1 SEHNR, CDR2 FQNEAQ (reference sequence). The CDR3 DNA reads as TGTGCCAGCAGCTTAGCGCTCCAGTATGGCTACACCTTC. It specifies CASSLALQYGYTF.

This sequence joins TRBV5-6 and TRBJ2-1; 13 bases fit TRBD2. This CDR3 has 16 amino acids. J gave up 4 bases and V 2 bases, and 3 bases lay outside the gene matches. Looked up from germline, CDR1 is SGHDT and CDR2 is YYEEEE. CDR3 sequence reads: CASSLGTSGTYNEQFF. The DNA of the CDR3 is TGTGCCAGCAGCTTAGGGACTAGCGGGACTTACAATGAGCAGTTCTTC.

J is TRBJ1-3 and V is TRBV5-1, with D possibly TRBD1 on 6 matching bases. V was cut by 6 bases and J by 1 base, with 14 bases left in between. The CDR3 consists of 15 residues. Germline CDR1 and CDR2: SGHRS and YFSETQ. CDR3 in amino acids: CASTLGQGSGNTIYF. In nucleotides, the CDR3 is TGCGCCAGCACCCTGGGACAAGGTTCTGGAAACACCATATATTTT.